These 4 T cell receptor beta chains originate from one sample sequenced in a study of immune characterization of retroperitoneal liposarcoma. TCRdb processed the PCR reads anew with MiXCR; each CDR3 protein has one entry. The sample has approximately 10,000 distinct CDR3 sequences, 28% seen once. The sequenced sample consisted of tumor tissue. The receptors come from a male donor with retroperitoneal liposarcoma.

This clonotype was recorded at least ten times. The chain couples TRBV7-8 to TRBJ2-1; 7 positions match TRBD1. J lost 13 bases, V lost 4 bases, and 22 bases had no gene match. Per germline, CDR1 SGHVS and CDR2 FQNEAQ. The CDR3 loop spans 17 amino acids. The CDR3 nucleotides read TGTGCCAGCAGCTCGATATTCCCCGGGACAGTCCAAGAGACCCAGTTCTTC. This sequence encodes CASSSIFPGTVQETQFF.

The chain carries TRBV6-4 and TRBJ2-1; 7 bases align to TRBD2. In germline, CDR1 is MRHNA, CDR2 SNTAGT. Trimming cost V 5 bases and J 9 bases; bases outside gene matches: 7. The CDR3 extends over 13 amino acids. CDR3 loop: CASSKGLVGEQFF. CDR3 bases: TGTGCCAGCAGTAAAGGACTAGTCGGTGAGCAGTTCTTC.

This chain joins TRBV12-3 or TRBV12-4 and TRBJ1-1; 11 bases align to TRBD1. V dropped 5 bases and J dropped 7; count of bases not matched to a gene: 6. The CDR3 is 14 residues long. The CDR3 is CASSKGQGGREAFF. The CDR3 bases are TGTGCCAGCAGTAAGGGACAGGGGGGCCGTGAAGCTTTCTTT.

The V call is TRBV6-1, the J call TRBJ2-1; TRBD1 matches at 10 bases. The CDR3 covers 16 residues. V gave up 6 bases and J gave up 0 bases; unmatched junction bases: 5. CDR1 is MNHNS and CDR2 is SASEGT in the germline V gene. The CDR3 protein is CASRRQGASSYNEQFF. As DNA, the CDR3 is TGTGCCAGCAGGCGACAGGGGGCTAGCTCCTACAATGAGCAGTTCTTC.